These T cell receptor beta chains were read from a single sample in a study of shared clonotypes between healthy human individuals. Sequencing used immunoSEQ multiplex PCR; TCRdb keeps in-frame clones, though not all of them. The sample has roughly 680,000 clones, 55% to 80% seen once; the top ten hold under 2%. Material: memory CD4+ T cells sorted from blood. All receptors derive from a woman aged 30 to 39 in good health. CDR3s include the opening cysteine and the closing phenylalanine or tryptophan. The D gene is left open where the match is weak. Clone size is given for some rows only: seen once, a few or many times, or a class if the clone is expanded.

v_gene	abundance	j_gene	d_gene	CDR3aa	CDR3nt
TRBV27	-	TRBJ2-7	TRBD1	CASFSDRDEQYF	TGTGCCAGCTTCTCAGACAGGGACGAGCAGTACTTC
TRBV19	-	TRBJ1-1	-	CASSPGGTRLYTEAFF	TGTGCCAGTAGTCCCGGCGGAACAAGGCTGTACACTGAAGCTTTCTTT
TRBV29-1	-	TRBJ2-4	TRBD2	CSALAGTTAKNIQYF	TGCAGCGCATTAGCGGGGACGACAGCCAAAAACATTCAGTACTTC
TRBV27	-	TRBJ2-2	-	CASMPPRTGELFF	TGTGCCAGCATGCCCCCCCGGACCGGGGAGCTGTTTTTT
TRBV21-1	few	TRBJ1-5	-	CASSKGGRVVWQPQHF	TGTGCCAGCAGCAAAGGAGGCAGGGTGGTGTGGCAGCCCCAGCATTTT
TRBV2	-	TRBJ2-3	TRBD2	CASSEFQGGRATDTQYF	TGTGCCAGCAGTGAATTTCAGGGCGGGAGGGCCACAGATACGCAGTATTTT
TRBV7-2	-	TRBJ2-7	TRBD2	CASSLAGTSGRQSEQYF	TGTGCCAGCAGCTTAGCCGGGACTAGCGGGAGGCAGTCCGAGCAGTACTTC
TRBV28	-	TRBJ2-2	-	CASSPPGQGGGGELFF	TGTGCCAGCAGCCCCCCGGGGCAGGGAGGTGGCGGGGAGCTGTTTTTT
TRBV5-1	-	TRBJ2-3	-	CASSLAGSFTDTQYF	TGCGCCAGCAGCTTGGCGGGGTCTTTCACAGATACGCAGTATTTT
TRBV2	-	TRBJ2-5	-	CASTAARETQYF	TGTGCCAGCACGGCGGCGAGGGAGACCCAGTACTTC
TRBV7-2	-	TRBJ1-4	-	CASSLQQAKNEKLFF	TGTGCCAGCAGCTTACAACAGGCGAAAAATGAAAAACTGTTTTTT
TRBV30	-	TRBJ2-7	TRBD2	CAWSLQLAGSNEQYF	TGTGCCTGGAGCCTCCAACTAGCGGGAAGCAACGAGCAGTACTTC
TRBV19	few	TRBJ1-1	-	CASSSSYDTEAFF	TGTGCCAGTAGTAGTAGCTACGACACTGAAGCTTTCTTT
TRBV27	-	TRBJ1-3	-	CASSLMGNSGNTIYF	TGTGCCAGCAGTTTAATGGGGAACTCTGGAAACACCATATATTTT
TRBV6-1	-	TRBJ2-5	-	CASREGGQTQYF	TGTGCCAGCAGGGAGGGGGGACAGACCCAGTACTTC
TRBV5-6	-	TRBJ1-5	-	CASSKDGVYSNQPQHF	TGTGCCAGCAGCAAGGACGGGGTTTATAGCAATCAGCCCCAGCATTTT
TRBV18	-	TRBJ2-2	TRBD2	CASSTTSGRTGELFF	TGTGCCAGCTCAACGACTAGCGGGAGGACCGGGGAGCTGTTTTTT
TRBV10-1	once	TRBJ2-3	-	CASSDGGGGTDTQYF	TGCGCCAGCAGTGACGGGGGTGGGGGCACAGATACGCAGTATTTT
TRBV5-1	once	TRBJ2-4	TRBD2	CASSFRTSGRENIQYF	TGCGCCAGCAGCTTCCGGACTAGCGGGAGAGAAAACATTCAGTACTTC
TRBV10-3	few	TRBJ2-1	-	CAISGPPGASNEQFF	TGTGCCATCAGTGGACCACCGGGGGCTAGCAATGAGCAGTTCTTC
TRBV7-2	-	TRBJ1-5	-	CASSLSQNRVGSWTQHF	TGTGCCAGCAGCTTATCTCAAAACAGGGTGGGTAGTTGGACCCAGCATTTT
TRBV7-9	-	TRBJ1-4	-	CASSLDGRANEKLFF	TGTGCCAGCAGCCTGGACGGTAGAGCTAATGAAAAACTGTTTTTT